This record concerns one TCR beta chain sequence. What it binds is unknown. The germline V gene has CDR1 SGHAT and CDR2 FQNNGV. V lost 1 base and J 3 bases, leaving 7 bases between the germline ends. This CDR3 region has 13 residues. The naive CD8 population came from CD45RO-negative cells selected for CCR7, without terminally differentiated effector memory CD45RA+ cells. The authors distributed each subset's genomic DNA evenly over several immunoSEQ plates. The data were produced by immunoSEQ multiplex PCR, yet TCRdb's version contains in-frame clones alone and is incomplete. The sample consists of about 2.2 million clones, about 92% of them appearing once. The record originates from a study of shared clonotypes between healthy human individuals. At the level of the study: Each donor's CD8 memory used one plate, CD8 naive two, each CD4 subset three.

Study-wide results and caveats: Read depth was anticipated to influence clonotype sharing among donors. Naive CD4 clonotypes were shared across a handful of donors at around 5%.

The genes are TRBV11-2 and TRBJ2-7; D gene unclear. Material: naive CD8+ T cells from PBMCs. The source is a man younger than 30 in good health. Some clones in this sample may be carry-over from other donors' samples. CDR3 region: CASSLVRNYEQYF. CDR3 in DNA: TGTGCCAGCAGCTTAGTCCGGAACTACGAGCAGTACTTC.